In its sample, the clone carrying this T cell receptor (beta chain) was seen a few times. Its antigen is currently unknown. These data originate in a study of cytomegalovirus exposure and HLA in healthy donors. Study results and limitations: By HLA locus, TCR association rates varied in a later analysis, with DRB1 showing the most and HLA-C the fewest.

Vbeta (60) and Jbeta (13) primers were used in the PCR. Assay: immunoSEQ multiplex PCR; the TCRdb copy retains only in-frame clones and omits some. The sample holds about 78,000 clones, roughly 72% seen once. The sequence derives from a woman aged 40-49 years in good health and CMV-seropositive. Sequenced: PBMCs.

CDR3 amino acids: CASSLASGGNNEQFF. DNA for the CDR3: TGCGCCAGCAGCTTGGCCTCAGGGGGGAACAATGAGCAGTTCTTC. The chain combines TRBV5-1 with TRBJ2-1; D possibly corresponds to TRBD1 (7 bases). The germline V gene encodes CDR1 SGHRS and CDR2 YFSETQ. Trimming took off 0 bases at V and 5 bases at J, with 12 bases between the two ends. This CDR3 comprises 15 residues.